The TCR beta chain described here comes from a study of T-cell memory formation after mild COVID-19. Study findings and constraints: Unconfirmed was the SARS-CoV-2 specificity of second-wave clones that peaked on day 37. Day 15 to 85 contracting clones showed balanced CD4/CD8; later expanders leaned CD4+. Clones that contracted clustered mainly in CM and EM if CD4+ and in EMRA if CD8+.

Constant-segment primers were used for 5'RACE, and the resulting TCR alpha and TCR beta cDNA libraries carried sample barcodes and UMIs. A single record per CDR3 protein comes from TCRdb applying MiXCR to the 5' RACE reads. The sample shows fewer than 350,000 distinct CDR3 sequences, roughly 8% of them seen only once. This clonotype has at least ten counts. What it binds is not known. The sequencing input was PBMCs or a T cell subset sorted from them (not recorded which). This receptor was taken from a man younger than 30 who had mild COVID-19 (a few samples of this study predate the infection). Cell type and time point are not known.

In nucleotides, the CDR3 is TGCGCCAGCAGCTTTTTCAGGGGAGGGGACACCGGGGAGCTGTTTTTT. This gives the protein CASSFFRGGDTGELFF. The chain combines TRBV5-1 with TRBJ2-2, with a possible D match to TRBD2 (7 bases). V was shortened by 2 bases and J by 3 bases, with 14 bases between the two germline ends. The length of the CDR3 is 16 residues. Looked up from germline, CDR1 is SGHRS and CDR2 is YFSETQ.